This TCR beta chain was sequenced for a study of cytomegalovirus exposure and HLA in healthy donors. Regarding the study as a whole: A reported reduction in N-insertions relative to the approximately 670-donor mean was seen in an Asian-associated ancestry cluster in a later analysis. Indistinguishability led to the exclusion of some V segments, TRBV6-2 and TRBV6-3 included. TCR beta V- and J-gene trimming, according to a later analysis, was linked to a missense DCLRE1C variant.

Trimming took 2 bases from V and 5 from J, leaving 11 bases between them. In germline, CDR1 is SNHLY, CDR2 FYNNEI. CDR3 size: 14 residues. The PCR made use of 60 Vbeta and 13 Jbeta primers. As processed by the authors: Among the unique TCR beta chains that a later analysis counted, about 81 million in all, approximately 12 million were shared. This table comes from immunoSEQ multiplex PCR, and its TCRdb copy is limited to in-frame clones, with some not included. D and trimming come from the DNA, and the V and J calls and clone size come from that table. In the table there are under 140,000 clones, roughly four fifths of which are singletons. With regard to this clone: What it recognizes is unknown.

Sequencing was done on a sample of PBMCs. The sequence came from a woman between 25 and 40 years old in good health and CMV-seronegative. This chain uses TRBV2 with TRBJ2-3; the D is unclear. The chain's CDR3 is CASSETTTLDTQYF. CDR3 bases: TGTGCCAGCAGTGAAACGACAACTTTAGATACGCAGTATTTT.